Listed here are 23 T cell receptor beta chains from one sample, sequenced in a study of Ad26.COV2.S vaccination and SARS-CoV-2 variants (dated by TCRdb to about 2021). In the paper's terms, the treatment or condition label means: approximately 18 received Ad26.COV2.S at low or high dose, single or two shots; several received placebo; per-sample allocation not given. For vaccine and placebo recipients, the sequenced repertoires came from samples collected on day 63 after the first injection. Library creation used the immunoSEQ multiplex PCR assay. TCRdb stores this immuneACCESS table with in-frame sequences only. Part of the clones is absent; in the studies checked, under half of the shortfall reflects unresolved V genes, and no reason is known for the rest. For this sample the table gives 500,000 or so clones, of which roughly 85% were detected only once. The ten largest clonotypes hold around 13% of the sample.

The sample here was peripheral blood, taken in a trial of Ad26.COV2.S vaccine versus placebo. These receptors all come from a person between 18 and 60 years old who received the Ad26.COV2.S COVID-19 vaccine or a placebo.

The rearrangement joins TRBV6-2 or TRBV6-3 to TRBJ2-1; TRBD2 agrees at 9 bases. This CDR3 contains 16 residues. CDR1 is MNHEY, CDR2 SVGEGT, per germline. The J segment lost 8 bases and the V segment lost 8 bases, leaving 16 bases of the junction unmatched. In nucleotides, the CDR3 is TGTGCCAGCCGCCCCTCGGGACTAGCCTACGGAGATGAGCAGTTCTTC. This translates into CASRPSGLAYGDEQFF.

The CDR3 protein is CASSQDGGMNTEAFF. The CDR3, as DNA: TGCGCCAGCAGCCAAGATGGGGGGATGAACACTGAAGCTTTCTTT. V usage is TRBV4-3 and J usage is TRBJ1-1; D is perhaps TRBD1 (5 bases). V was clipped by 0 bases and J by 0 bases, with 8 bases between them. This CDR3 spans 15 amino acids. The germline gives CDR1 LGHNA, CDR2 YSLEER.

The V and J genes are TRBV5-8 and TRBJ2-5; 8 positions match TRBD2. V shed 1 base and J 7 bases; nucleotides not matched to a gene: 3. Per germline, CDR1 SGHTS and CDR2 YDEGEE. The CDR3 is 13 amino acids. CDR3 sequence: CASSLPGGSTQYF. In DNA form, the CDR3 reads TGTGCCAGCAGCTTGCCGGGGGGGTCGACCCAGTACTTC.

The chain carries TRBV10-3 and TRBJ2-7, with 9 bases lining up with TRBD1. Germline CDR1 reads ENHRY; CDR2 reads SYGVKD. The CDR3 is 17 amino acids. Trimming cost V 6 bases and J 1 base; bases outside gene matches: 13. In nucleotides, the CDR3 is TGTGCCATCAGGACCGGGCCCCCGGGACAGGGATCCTACGAGCAGTACTTC. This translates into CAIRTGPPGQGSYEQYF.

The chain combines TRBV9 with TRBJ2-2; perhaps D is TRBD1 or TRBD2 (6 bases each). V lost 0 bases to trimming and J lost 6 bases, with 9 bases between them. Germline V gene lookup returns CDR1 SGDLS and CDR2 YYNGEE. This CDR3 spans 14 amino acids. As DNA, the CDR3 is TGTGCCAGCAGCGTAGATCGGGGGCCCGGGGAGCTGTTTTTT. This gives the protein CASSVDRGPGELFF.

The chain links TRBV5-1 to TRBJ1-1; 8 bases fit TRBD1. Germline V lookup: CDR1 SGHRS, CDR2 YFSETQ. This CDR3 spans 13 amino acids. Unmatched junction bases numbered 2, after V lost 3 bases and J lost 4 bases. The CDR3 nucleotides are TGCGCCAGCAGCTCGGGACAGGCCACTGAAGCTTTCTTT. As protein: CASSSGQATEAFF.

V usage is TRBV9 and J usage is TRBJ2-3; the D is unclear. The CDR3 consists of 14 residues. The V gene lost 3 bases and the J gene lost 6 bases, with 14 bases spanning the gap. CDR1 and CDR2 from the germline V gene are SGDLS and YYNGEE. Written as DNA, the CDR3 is TGTGCCAGCAGCGCGTTGGACGGGCGGGATACGCAGTATTTT. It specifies CASSALDGRDTQYF.

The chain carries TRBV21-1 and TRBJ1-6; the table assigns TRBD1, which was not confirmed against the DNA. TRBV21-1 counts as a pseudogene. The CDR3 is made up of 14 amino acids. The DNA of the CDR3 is TGTGCCAGCAAAGGGGGTACTTATAATTCACCCCTCCACTTT. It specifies CASKGGTYNSPLHF.

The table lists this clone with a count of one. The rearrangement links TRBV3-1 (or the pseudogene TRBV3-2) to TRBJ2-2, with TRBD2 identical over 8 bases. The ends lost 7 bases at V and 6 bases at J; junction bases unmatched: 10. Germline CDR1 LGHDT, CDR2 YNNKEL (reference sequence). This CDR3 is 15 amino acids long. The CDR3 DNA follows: TGTGCCAGCACCCTGGCGGGGGGCTCGGCCGGGGAGCTGTTTTTT. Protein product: CASTLAGGSAGELFF.

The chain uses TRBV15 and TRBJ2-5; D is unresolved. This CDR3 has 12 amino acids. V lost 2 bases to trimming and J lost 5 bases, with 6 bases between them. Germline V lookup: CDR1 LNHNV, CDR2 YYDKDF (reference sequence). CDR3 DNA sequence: TGTGCCACCAGCAGATCAACGGAGACCCAGTACTTC. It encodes CATSRSTETQYF.

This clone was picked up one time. The CDR3 region is CASSWGQGGILAGGPPADTQYF. In nucleotides, the CDR3 is TGTGCCAGCAGTTGGGGCCAGGGGGGGATTCTAGCGGGAGGCCCCCCAGCAGATACGCAGTATTTT. The chain joins TRBV27 to TRBJ2-3; 11 bases match TRBD2. The junction had 25 bases not matched to a gene; V was cut back by 4 bases and J by 4 bases. This CDR3 contains 22 residues. Germline values: CDR1 MNHEY, CDR2 SMNVEV (reference sequence).

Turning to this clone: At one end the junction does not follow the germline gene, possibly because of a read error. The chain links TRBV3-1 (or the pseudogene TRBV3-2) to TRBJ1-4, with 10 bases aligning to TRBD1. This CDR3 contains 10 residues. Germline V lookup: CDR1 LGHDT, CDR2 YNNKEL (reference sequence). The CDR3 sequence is CASSLGQGGF. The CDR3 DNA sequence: TGTGCCAGCAGCCTTGGACAGGGGGGTTTT.

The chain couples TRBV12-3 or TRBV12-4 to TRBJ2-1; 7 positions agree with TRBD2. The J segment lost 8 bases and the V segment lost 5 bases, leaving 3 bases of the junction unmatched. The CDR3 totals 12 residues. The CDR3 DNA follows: TGTGCCAGCAGTCCCAGCGGGGATGAGCAGTTCTTC. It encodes CASSPSGDEQFF.

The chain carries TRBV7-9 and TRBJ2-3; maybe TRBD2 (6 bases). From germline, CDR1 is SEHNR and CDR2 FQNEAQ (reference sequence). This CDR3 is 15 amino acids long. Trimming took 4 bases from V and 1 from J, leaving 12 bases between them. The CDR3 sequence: CASSSLPGGTDTQYF. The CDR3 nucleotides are TGTGCCAGCAGCTCCCTACCGGGAGGCACAGATACGCAGTATTTT. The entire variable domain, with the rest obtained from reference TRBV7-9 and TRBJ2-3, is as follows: DTGVSQNPRHKITKRGQNVTFRCDPISEHNRLYWYRQTLGQGPEFLTYFQNEAQLEKSRLLSDRFSAERPKGSFSTLEIQRTEQGDSAMYLCASSSLPGGTDTQYFGPGTRLTVL.

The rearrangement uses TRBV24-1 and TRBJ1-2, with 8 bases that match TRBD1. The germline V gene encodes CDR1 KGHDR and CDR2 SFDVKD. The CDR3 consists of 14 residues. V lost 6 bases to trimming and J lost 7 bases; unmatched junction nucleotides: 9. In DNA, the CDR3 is TGTGCCACCAGTCTCGGGACAGGATTAAGTGGCTACACCTTC. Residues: CATSLGTGLSGYTF.

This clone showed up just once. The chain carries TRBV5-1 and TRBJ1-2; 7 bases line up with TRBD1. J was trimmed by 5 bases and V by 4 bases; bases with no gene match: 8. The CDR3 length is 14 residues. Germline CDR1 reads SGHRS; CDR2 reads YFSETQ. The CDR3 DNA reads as TGCGCCAGCAGCGGCGGACAGGATCCATATGGCTACACCTTC. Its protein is CASSGGQDPYGYTF. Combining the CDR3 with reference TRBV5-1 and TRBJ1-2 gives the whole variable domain KAGVTQTPRYLIKTRGQQVTLSCSPISGHRSVSWYQQTPGQGLQFLFEYFSETQRNKGNFPGRFSGRQFSNSRSEMNVSTLELGDSALYLCASSGGQDPYGYTFGSGTRLTVV.

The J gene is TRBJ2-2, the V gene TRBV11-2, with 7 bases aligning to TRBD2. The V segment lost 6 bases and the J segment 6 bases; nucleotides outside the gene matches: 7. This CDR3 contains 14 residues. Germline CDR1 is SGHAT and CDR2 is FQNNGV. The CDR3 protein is CASRRLARAGELFF. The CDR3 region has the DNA TGTGCCAGCAGGCGACTAGCTAGGGCCGGGGAGCTGTTTTTT.

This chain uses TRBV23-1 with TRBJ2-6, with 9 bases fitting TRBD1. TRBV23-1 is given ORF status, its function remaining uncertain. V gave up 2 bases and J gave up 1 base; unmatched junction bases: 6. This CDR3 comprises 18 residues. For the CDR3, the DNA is TGCGCCAGCAGTCAAACACCGGGACAGGGATCTGGGGCCAACGTCCTGACTTTC. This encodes CASSQTPGQGSGANVLTF.

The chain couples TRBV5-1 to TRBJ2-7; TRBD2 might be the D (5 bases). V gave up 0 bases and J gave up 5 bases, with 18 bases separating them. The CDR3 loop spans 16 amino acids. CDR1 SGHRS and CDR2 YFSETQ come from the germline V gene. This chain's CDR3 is CASSLVLSGAGDEQYF. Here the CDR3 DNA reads TGCGCCAGCAGCTTGGTCTTATCTGGCGCCGGGGACGAGCAGTACTTC.

CDR3: CAWSVLDGARSSYNSPLHF. Written as DNA, the CDR3 is TGTGCCTGGAGTGTACTCGATGGAGCCAGGAGCTCCTATAATTCACCCCTCCACTTT. The chain recombines TRBV30 with TRBJ1-6; no definite D call. The CDR3 sequence is 19 residues long. CDR1 is GTSNPN, CDR2 SVGIG, per germline (reference sequence). V lost 0 bases, J lost 0 bases, and 18 bases lay in between. The whole variable domain, filled in from reference TRBV30 and TRBJ1-6, reads SQTIHQWPATLVQPVGSPLSLECTVEGTSNPNLYWYRQAAGRGLQLLFYSVGIGQISSEVPQNLSASRPQDRQFILSSKKLLLSDSGFYLCAWSVLDGARSSYNSPLHFGNGTRLTVT.

The CDR3 region is CASSLRPRDEQFF. Here the CDR3 DNA reads TGTGCCAGCAGCCTTCGACCAAGGGATGAGCAGTTCTTC. The chain uses TRBV11-1 and TRBJ2-1; D is unclear. V dropped 5 bases and J dropped 8 bases, with 13 bases sitting between them. The CDR3 has 13 amino acids. Germline V gives CDR1 SGHAT, CDR2 FQDESV (reference sequence).

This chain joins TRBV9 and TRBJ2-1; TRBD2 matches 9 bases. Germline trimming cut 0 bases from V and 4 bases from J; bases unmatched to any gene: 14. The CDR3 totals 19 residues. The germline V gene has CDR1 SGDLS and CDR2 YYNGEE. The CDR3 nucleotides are TGTGCCAGCAGCGTAGGGCCCAATTTAGCGGGAGCGGGGTACAATGAGCAGTTCTTC. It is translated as CASSVGPNLAGAGYNEQFF.

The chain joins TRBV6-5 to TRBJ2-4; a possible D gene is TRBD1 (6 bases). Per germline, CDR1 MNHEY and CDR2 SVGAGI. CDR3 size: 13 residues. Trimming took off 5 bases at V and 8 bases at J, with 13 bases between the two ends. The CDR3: CASSQDSQDIQYF. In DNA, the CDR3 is TGTGCCAGCAGTCAGGACAGTCAGGACATTCAGTACTTC.